This T cell receptor (beta chain) was sequenced in a study of blood T cell repertoires in COVID-19. As for the study in general: Sources were T cells, B-cell-depleted T cells, or PBMCs; the material itself was cDNA or gDNA.

The CDR3 has 15 amino acids. The trim removed 5 bases at V and 4 bases at J, leaving 8 bases unmatched. The germline V gene encodes CDR1 SEHNR and CDR2 FQNEAQ (reference sequence). Original data processing: Amplification of reference gene primers provided the estimated nucleated cell counts. Produced via immunoSEQ multiplex PCR; TCRdb's table is partial and in-frame only. The D gene and trimming were derived from the DNA, and the V and J assignments and clone size from that table. The table includes some 150,000 clones, about 82% detected once. Sample: peripheral blood. The chain recombines TRBV7-9 with TRBJ1-3; 7 bases match TRBD1. The clonotype originates from a woman of 80 years or more with active or convalescent COVID-19. The CDR3 here is CASSPDRVGGNTIYF. CDR3 DNA: TGTGCCAGCAGCCCCGACAGGGTTGGCGGAAACACCATATATTTT.